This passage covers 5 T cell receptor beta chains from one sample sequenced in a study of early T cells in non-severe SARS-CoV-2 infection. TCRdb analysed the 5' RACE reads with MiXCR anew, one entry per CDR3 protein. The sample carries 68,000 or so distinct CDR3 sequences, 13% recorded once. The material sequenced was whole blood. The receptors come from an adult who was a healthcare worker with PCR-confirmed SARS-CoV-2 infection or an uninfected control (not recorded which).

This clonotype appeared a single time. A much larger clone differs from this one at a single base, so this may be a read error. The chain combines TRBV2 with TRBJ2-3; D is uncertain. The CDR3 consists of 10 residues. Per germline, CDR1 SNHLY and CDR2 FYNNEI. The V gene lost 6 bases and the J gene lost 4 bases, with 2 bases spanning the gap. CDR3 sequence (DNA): TGTGCCAGCAGCTCAGATACGCAGTATTTT. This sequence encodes CASSSDTQYF.

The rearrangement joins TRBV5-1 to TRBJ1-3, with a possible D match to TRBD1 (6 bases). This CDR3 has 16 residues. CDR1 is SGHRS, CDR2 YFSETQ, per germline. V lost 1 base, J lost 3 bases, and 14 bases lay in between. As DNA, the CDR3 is TGCGCCAGCAGCTTGACGGGGGGCAGGTTTGGAAACACCATATATTTT. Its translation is CASSLTGGRFGNTIYF.

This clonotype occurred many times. The CDR3 DNA sequence: TGCGCCAGCAGTGAGTCTTTGGAGCTTGAAGCTTTCTTT. Protein: CASSESLELEAFF. This sequence joins TRBV10-1 and TRBJ1-1; D not certain. Trimming removed 0 bases at V and 7 bases at J, with 9 bases between. The CDR3 covers 13 residues. CDR1 WNHNN and CDR2 SYGVQD come from the germline V gene (reference sequence).

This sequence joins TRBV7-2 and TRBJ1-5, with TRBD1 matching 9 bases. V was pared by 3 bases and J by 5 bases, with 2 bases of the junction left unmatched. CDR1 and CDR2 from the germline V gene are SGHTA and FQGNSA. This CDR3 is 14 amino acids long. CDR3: CASSLTGGDQPQHF. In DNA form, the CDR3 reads TGTGCCAGCAGCTTGACAGGGGGAGATCAGCCCCAGCATTTT.

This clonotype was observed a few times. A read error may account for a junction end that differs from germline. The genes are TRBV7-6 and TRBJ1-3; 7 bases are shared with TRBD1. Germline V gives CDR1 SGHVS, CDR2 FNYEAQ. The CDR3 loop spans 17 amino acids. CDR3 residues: CANSTRTGETFGNTIYF. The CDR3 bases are TGTGCCAACAGCACCCGGACAGGCGAGACTTTCGGAAACACCATATATTTT. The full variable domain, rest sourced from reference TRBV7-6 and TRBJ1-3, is GAGVSQSPRYKVTKRGQDVALRCDPISGHVSLYWYRQALGQGPEFLTYFNYEAQQDKSGLPNDRFSAERPEGSISTLTIQRTEQRDSAMYRCANSTRTGETFGNTIYFGEGSWLTVV.